This entry lists 11 T cell receptor beta chains sequenced from one sample in a study of identical twins. TCRdb recomputed calls from the 5' RACE reads with MiXCR, one row per CDR3 protein. Here the sample spans around 250,000 distinct CDR3 sequences, around 8.8% being singletons. The same sample was also studied in work on yellow fever vaccine responses in identical twins.

Input material: CD8+ T cells sorted from blood. These receptor sequences come from a woman aged 18 to 35 in good health.

This clonotype was detected a few times. The CDR3 DNA follows: TGCGCCAGCAGCTTGGAAGAACACTTCTCGACTGAAGCTTTCTTT. This gives the protein CASSLEEHFSTEAFF. This chain connects TRBV5-1 to TRBJ1-1; D unclear. With 0 bases removed from V and 5 bases from J, the gap between germline ends came to 14 bases. This CDR3 has 15 amino acids. Germline V gene sequence: CDR1 SGHRS, CDR2 YFSETQ.

The rearrangement links TRBV29-1 to TRBJ2-2, with unresolved D. The CDR3 runs to 14 residues. V lost 4 bases and J lost 0, with 9 bases in between. The germline gives CDR1 SQVTM, CDR2 ANQGSEA. The CDR3 DNA is TGCAGCGTTGGTCACATTTCGAACACCGGGGAGCTGTTTTTT. Encoded protein: CSVGHISNTGELFF.

This clonotype was detected a few times. V usage is TRBV5-1 and J usage is TRBJ1-5, with a weak D call TRBD1 (6 bases). Between the trimmed V and J ends, which lost 7 bases and 0 bases, there was a span of 20 bases. Germline V gene sequence: CDR1 SGHRS, CDR2 YFSETQ. There are 17 residues in the CDR3. CDR3 nucleotide sequence: TGCGCCAGCCCCGGGGGCCTTAGACACAATAGCAATCAGCCCCAGCATTTT. It codes for CASPGGLRHNSNQPQHF. Supplemented by reference TRBV5-1 and TRBJ1-5, the full variable domain reads KAGVTQTPRYLIKTRGQQVTLSCSPISGHRSVSWYQQTPGQGLQFLFEYFSETQRNKGNFPGRFSGRQFSNSRSEMNVSTLELGDSALYLCASPGGLRHNSNQPQHFGDGTRLSIL.

A few counts support this clonotype. The J gene is TRBJ2-5, the V gene TRBV2; D ambiguous. There are 12 residues in the CDR3. The V end lost 7 bases, the J end lost 1 base, and 7 bases lay between the germline ends. Per the germline V gene, CDR1 is SNHLY and CDR2 is FYNNEI. CDR3 nucleotide sequence: TGTGCCAGCATACAGACCCAAGAGACCCAGTACTTC. This codes for CASIQTQETQYF.

This clonotype was detected ten times or more. The chain employs TRBV2 and TRBJ2-2, with TRBD2 matching 7 bases. The germline V gene has CDR1 SNHLY and CDR2 FYNNEI. Trimming took 1 base from V and 2 from J; bases not matched to a gene: 10. CDR3 length: 18 amino acids. The DNA for the CDR3 is TGTGCCAGCAGTGAAGTTGGGGATAGCGGGCCCAACACCGGGGAGCTGTTTTTT. This encodes CASSEVGDSGPNTGELFF.

The table lists this clonotype with a few counts. The rearrangement joins TRBV25-1 to TRBJ2-3; no clear D gene. Trimming cost V 2 bases and J 0 bases, with 6 bases left between them. The CDR3 has 14 residues. CDR1 and CDR2 (germline): MGHDK, SYGVNS. CDR3 nucleotides: TGTGCCAGCAGTGAACCCGACAGCACAGATACGCAGTATTTT. Amino acids: CASSEPDSTDTQYF. The variable domain in full, with the rest retrieved from reference TRBV25-1 and TRBJ2-3, is EADIYQTPRYLVIGTGKKITLECSQTMGHDKMYWYQQDPGMELHLIHYSYGVNSTEKGDLSSESTVSRIRTEHFPLTLESARPSHTSQYLCASSEPDSTDTQYFGPGTRLTVL.

The table lists this clonotype with many counts. The chain recombines TRBV29-1 with TRBJ1-3; D is unclear. The CDR3 runs to 12 residues. The germline V gene encodes CDR1 SQVTM and CDR2 ANQGSEA. Deletions cut 4 bases from V and 0 bases from J, with 4 bases between. Here the CDR3 reads CSVGGSGNTIYF. The CDR3 bases are TGCAGCGTTGGGGGCTCTGGAAACACCATATATTTT.

The rearrangement uses TRBV3-1 and TRBJ1-1; TRBD1 might be the D (6 bases). CDR1 is LGHDT, CDR2 YNNKEL, per germline (reference sequence). The CDR3 is 15 residues long. V shed 11 bases and J shed 1 base, with 20 bases lying between them. The chain's CDR3 is CASCQDPTGNTEAFF. CDR3 sequence (DNA): TGTGCCTCCTGCCAAGACCCGACAGGGAACACTGAAGCTTTCTTT.

The chain combines TRBV28 with TRBJ1-2; TRBD1 matches at 9 bases. The trim removed 1 base at V and 2 bases at J, leaving 20 bases unmatched. CDR1 and CDR2 (germline): MDHEN, SYDVKM. The CDR3 sequence is 21 residues long. CDR3 coding DNA: TGTGCCAGCAGTTTATATCCCGAATCGGGACAGGGATTCCCCCCAAACTATGGCTACACCTTC. This sequence encodes CASSLYPESGQGFPPNYGYTF.

The genes are TRBV28 and TRBJ2-7; possibly TRBD2 for D (6 bases). Germline CDR1 and CDR2: MDHEN and SYDVKM. With 4 bases removed from V and 7 bases from J, the gap between germline ends came to 17 bases. The CDR3 consists of 14 residues. CDR3 nucleotides: TGTGCCAGCAGTTCCTCCTCCCCCCGGGGGGAGCAGTACTTC. This sequence encodes CASSSSSPRGEQYF. Full variable domain (missing parts from reference TRBV28 and TRBJ2-7): DVKVTQSSRYLVKRTGEKVFLECVQDMDHENMFWYRQDPGLGLRLIYFSYDVKMKEKGDIPEGYSVSREKKERFSLILESASTNQTSMYLCASSSSSPRGEQYFGPGTRLTVT.

The genes are TRBV18 and TRBJ2-7; 11 bases fit TRBD1. After removal of 6 bases from V and 6 bases from J, the junction contained 7 bases not matched to a gene. Germline CDR1 reads KGHSH; CDR2 reads LQKENI. CDR3 length: 14 residues. CDR3 in amino acids: CASSPGQGGIEQYF. The CDR3 DNA is TGTGCCAGCTCCCCGGGACAGGGGGGGATCGAGCAGTACTTC.